This TCR beta chain was obtained from a study of blood T cells in healthy people across ages. This clonotype has just one count. Through a sample-barcoded 5' primer and a J-beta primer mix, a second PCR was run for roughly 6 to 11 cycles. TCRdb called the 5' RACE reads again in MiXCR, with one record for every CDR3 protein. The table lists 850,000 to 1,000,000 distinct CDR3 sequences, roughly 50% of them singletons. Germline CDR1 is SGHRS and CDR2 is YFSETQ. The CDR3 totals 16 residues. Trimming took off 4 bases at V and 5 bases at J, with 16 bases between the two ends. The sample consisted of blood. The sequence came from a woman aged 60-75 years in good health. V usage is TRBV5-1 and J usage is TRBJ1-6; a possible D gene is TRBD1 (5 bases). CDR3 DNA sequence: TGCGCCAGCAGCCAAAGCCAGGGCCGAAATAATTCACCCCTCCACTTT. Translating gives CASSQSQGRNNSPLHF.